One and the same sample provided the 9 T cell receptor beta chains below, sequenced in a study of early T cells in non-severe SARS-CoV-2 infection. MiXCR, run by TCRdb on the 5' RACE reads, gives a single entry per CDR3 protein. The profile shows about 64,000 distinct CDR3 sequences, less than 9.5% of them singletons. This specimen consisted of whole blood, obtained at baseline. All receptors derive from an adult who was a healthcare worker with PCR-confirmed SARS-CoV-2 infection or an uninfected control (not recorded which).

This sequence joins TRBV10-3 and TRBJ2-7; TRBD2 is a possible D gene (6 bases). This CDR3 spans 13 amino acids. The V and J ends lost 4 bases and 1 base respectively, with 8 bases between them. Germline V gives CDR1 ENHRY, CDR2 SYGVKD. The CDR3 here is CAISGDSSYEQYF. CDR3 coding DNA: TGTGCCATCAGTGGGGACTCATCCTACGAGCAGTACTTC.

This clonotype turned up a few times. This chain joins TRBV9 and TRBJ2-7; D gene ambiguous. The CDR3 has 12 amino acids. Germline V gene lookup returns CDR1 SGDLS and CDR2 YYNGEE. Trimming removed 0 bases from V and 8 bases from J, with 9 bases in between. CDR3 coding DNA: TGTGCCAGCAGCGTAGATCAGGTAAAGCAGTACTTC. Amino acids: CASSVDQVKQYF. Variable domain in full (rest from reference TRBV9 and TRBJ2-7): DSGVTQTPKHLITATGQRVTLRCSPRSGDLSVYWYQQSLDQGLQFLIQYYNGEERAKGNILERFSAQQFPDLHSELNLSSLELGDSALYFCASSVDQVKQYFGPGTRLTVT.

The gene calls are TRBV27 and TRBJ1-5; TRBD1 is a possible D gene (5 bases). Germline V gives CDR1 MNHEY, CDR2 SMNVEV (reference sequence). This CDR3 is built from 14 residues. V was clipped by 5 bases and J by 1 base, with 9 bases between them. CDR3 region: CASSPRQSNQPQHF. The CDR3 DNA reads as TGTGCCAGCAGTCCACGACAGAGCAATCAGCCCCAGCATTTT.

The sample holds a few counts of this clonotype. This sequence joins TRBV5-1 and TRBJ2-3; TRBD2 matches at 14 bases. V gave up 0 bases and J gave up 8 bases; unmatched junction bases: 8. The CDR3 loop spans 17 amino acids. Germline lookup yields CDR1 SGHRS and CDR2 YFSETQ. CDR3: CASSLAGTSGRGGTQYF. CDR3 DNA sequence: TGCGCCAGCAGCTTGGCCGGGACTAGCGGGAGAGGTGGTACGCAGTATTTT.

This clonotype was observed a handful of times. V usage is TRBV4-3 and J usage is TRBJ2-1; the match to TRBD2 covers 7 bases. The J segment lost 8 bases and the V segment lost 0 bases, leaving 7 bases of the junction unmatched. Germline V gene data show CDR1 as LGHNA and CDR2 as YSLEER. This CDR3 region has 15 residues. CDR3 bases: TGCGCCAGCAGCCAAGAAGGGGCGGGAGAAGATGAGCAGTTCTTC. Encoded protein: CASSQEGAGEDEQFF.

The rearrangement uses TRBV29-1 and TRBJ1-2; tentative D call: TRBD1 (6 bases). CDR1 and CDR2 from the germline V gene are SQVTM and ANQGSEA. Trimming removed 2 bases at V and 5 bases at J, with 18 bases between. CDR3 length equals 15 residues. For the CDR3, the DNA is TGCAGCGTTGAAAAGGACAGCCGCTACACTTATGGCTACACCTTC. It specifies CSVEKDSRYTYGYTF. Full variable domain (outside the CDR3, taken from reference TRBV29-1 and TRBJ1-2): SAVISQKPSRDICQRGTSLTIQCQVDSQVTMMFWYRQQPGQSLTLIATANQGSEATYESGFVIDKFPISRPNLTFSTLTVSNMSPEDSSIYLCSVEKDSRYTYGYTFGSGTRLTVV.

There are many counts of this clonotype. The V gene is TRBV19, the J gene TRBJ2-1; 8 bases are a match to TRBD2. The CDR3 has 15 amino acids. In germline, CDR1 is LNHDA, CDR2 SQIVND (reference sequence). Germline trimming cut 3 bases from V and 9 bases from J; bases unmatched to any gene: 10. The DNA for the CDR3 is TGTGCCAGTAGTATTTCGGGACTAGTCCGCATTGAGCAGTTCTTC. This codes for CASSISGLVRIEQFF. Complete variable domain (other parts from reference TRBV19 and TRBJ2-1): DGGITQSPKYLFRKEGQNVTLSCEQNLNHDAMYWYRQDPGQGLRLIYYSQIVNDFQKGDIAEGYSVSREKKESFPLTVTSAQKNPTAFYLCASSISGLVRIEQFFGPGTRLTVL.

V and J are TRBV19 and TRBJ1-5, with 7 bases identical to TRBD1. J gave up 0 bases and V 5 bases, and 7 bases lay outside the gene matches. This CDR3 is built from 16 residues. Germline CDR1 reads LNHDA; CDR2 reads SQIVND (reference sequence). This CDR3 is CASSRRDSYSNQPQHF. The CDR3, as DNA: TGTGCCAGTAGTCGGAGGGACAGTTATAGCAATCAGCCCCAGCATTTT.

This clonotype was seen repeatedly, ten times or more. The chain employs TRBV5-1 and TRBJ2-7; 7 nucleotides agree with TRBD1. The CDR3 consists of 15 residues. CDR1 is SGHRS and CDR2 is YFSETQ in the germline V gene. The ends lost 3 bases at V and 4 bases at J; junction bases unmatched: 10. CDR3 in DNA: TGCGCCAGCAGCTCAACGCCGGACAGGAATTACGAGCAGTACTTC. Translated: CASSSTPDRNYEQYF. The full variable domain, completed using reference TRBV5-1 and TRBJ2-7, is KAGVTQTPRYLIKTRGQQVTLSCSPISGHRSVSWYQQTPGQGLQFLFEYFSETQRNKGNFPGRFSGRQFSNSRSEMNVSTLELGDSALYLCASSSTPDRNYEQYFGPGTRLTVT.